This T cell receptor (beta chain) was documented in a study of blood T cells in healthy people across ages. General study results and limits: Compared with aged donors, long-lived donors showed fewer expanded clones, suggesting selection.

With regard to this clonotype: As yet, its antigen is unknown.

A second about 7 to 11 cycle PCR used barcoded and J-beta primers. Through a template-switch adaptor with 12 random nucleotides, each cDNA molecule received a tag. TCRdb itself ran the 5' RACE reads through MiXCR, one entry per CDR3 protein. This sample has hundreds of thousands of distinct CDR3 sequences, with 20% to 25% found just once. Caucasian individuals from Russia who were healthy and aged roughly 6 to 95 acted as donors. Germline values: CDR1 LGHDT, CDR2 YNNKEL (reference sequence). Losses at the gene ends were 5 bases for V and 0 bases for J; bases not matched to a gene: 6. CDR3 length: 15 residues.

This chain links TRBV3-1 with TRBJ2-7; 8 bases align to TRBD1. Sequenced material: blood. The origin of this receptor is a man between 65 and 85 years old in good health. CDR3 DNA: TGTGCCAGCAGCTCGTTTACAGGGGGCTCCTACGAGCAGTACTTC. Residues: CASSSFTGGSYEQYF.